This TCR beta chain was sequenced during a study of breast tumors, draining lymph nodes, adjacent tissues. Comments on this clonotype: Its antigen remains unidentified.

V was clipped by 1 base and J by 6 bases, with 16 bases between them. The CDR3 totals 15 residues. In germline, CDR1 is SGHRS, CDR2 YFSETQ. MiXCR, applied by TCRdb to the multiplex PCR reads, yields one record per CDR3 protein. Of more than 10,000 distinct CDR3 sequences listed, 70% are singletons. Whole-study results and caveats: Tumor and nontumor repertoires were significantly more similar in luminal-like than in basal-like breast cancer.

Source material: tumor-adjacent breast tissue. The genes are TRBV5-1 and TRBJ1-2, with D possibly being TRBD1 (5 bases). The source is a female donor with breast cancer. Some clones in this sample may be carry-over from other donors' samples. CDR3 sequence (DNA): TGCGCCAGCAGCTTGTATCAGGGAGAAAGAGATGGCTACACCTTC. Encoded protein: CASSLYQGERDGYTF.